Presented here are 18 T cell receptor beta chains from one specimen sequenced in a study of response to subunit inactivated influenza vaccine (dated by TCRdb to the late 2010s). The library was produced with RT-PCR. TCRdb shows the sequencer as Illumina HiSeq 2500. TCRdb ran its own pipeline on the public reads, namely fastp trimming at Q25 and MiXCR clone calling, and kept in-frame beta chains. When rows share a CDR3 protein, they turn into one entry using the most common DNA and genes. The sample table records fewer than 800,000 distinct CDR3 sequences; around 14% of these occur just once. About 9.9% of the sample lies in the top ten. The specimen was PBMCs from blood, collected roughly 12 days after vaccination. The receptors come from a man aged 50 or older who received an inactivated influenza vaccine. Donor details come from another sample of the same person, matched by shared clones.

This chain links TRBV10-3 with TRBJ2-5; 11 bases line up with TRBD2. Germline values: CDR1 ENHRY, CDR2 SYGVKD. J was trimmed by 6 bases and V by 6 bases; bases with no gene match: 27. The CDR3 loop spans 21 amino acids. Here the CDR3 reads CAISLISLTGTSGHLGKTQYF. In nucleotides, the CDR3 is TGTGCCATCAGCTTGATTTCACTAACCGGGACTAGCGGCCACTTGGGGAAGACCCAGTACTTC.

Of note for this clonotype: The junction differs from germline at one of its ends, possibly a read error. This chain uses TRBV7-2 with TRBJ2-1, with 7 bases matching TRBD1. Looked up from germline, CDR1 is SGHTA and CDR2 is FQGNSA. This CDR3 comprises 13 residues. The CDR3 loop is CISSLDRVDEQFF. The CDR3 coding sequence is TGTATCAGCAGCTTAGACAGGGTGGATGAGCAGTTCTTC. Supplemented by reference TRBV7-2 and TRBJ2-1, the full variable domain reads GAGVSQSPSNKVTEKGKDVELRCDPISGHTALYWYRQSLGQGLEFLIYFQGNSAPDKSGLPSDRFSAERTGGSVSTLTIQRTQQEDSAVYLCISSLDRVDEQFFGPGTRLTVL.

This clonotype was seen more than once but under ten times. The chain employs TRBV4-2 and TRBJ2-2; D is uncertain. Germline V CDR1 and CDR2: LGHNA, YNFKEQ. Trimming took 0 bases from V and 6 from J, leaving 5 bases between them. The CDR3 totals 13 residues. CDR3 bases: TGTGCCAGCAGCCAAGATCATTCCGGGGAGCTGTTTTTT. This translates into CASSQDHSGELFF.

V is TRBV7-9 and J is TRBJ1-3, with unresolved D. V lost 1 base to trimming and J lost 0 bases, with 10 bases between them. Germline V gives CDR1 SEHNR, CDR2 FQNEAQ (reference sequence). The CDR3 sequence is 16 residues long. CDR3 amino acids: CASSLGGPSSGNTIYF. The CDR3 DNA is TGTGCCAGCAGCTTAGGGGGTCCGAGCTCTGGAAACACCATATATTTT.

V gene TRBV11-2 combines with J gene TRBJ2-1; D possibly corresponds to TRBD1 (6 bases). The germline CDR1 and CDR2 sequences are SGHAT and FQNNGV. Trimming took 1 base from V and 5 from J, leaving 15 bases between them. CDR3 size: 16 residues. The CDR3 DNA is TGTGCCAGCAGCTTAGGGGGGACACGGGTGCACAATGAGCAGTTCTTC. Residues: CASSLGGTRVHNEQFF.

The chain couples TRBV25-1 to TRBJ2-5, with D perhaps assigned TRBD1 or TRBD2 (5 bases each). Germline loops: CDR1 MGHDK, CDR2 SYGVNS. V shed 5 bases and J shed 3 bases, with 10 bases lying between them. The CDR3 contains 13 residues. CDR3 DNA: TGTGCCAGCAGTAGAGGGGTAAAAGAGACCCAGTACTTC. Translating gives CASSRGVKETQYF. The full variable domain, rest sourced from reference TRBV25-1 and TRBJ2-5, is EADIYQTPRYLVIGTGKKITLECSQTMGHDKMYWYQQDPGMELHLIHYSYGVNSTEKGDLSSESTVSRIRTEHFPLTLESARPSHTSQYLCASSRGVKETQYFGPGTRLLVL.

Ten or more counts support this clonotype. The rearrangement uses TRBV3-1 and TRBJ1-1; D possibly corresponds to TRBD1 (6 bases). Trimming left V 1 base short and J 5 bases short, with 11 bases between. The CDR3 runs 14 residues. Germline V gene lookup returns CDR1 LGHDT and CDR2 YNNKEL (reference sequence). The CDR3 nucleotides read TGTGCCAGCAGCCAAGTAGGGGGTACAACTGAAGCTTTCTTT. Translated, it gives CASSQVGGTTEAFF.

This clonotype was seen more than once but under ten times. CDR3 region: CASRPGQGTVAGELFF. The CDR3 coding sequence is TGTGCCAGCAGGCCGGGACAGGGGACGGTCGCCGGGGAGCTGTTTTTT. The chain combines TRBV6-1 with TRBJ2-2, with 10 bases fitting TRBD1. The CDR3 consists of 16 residues. V lost 6 bases to trimming and J lost 6 bases; unmatched junction nucleotides: 10. Germline V gene sequence: CDR1 MNHNS, CDR2 SASEGT.

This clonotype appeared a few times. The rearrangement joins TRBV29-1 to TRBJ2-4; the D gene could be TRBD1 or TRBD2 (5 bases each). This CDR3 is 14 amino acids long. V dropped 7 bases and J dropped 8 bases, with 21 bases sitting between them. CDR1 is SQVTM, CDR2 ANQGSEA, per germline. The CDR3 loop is CSARDGTSQDIQYF. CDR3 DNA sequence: TGCAGCGCCCGGGACGGGACCTCGCAGGACATTCAGTACTTC.

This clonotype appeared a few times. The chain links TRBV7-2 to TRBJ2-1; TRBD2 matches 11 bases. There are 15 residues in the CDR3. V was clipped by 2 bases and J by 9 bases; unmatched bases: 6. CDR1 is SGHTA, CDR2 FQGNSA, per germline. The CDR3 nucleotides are TGTGCCAGCAGCTTAACTAGCGGGGGAATTGGTGAGCAGTTCTTC. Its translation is CASSLTSGGIGEQFF.

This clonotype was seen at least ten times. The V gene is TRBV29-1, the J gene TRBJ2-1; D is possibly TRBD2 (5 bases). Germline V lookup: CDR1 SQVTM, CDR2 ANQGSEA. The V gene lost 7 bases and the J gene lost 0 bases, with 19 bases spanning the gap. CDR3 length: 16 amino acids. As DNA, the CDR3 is TGCAGCGCCGGGATTTCTCCGGAGAGCTCCTACAATGAGCAGTTCTTC. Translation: CSAGISPESSYNEQFF.

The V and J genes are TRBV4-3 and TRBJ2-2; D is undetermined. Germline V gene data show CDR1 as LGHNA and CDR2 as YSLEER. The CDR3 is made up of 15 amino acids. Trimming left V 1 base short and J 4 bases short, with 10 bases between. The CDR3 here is CASSQALTFTGELFF. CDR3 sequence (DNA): TGCGCCAGCAGCCAAGCTCTAACGTTCACCGGGGAGCTGTTTTTT.

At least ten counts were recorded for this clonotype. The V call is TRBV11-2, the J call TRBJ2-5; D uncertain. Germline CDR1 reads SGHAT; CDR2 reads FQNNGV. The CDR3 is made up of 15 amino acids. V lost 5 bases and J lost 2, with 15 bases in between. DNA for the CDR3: TGTGCCAGCAGCCGGAACAGCTACCTTCAAGAGACCCAGTACTTC. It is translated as CASSRNSYLQETQYF.

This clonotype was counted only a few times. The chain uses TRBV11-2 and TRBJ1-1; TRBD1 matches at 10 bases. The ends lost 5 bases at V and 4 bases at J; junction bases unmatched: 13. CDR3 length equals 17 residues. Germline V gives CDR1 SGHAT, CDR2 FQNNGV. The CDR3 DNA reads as TGTGCCAGCAGCATGCCGGGACAGGGGATCCTTGGCACTGAAGCTTTCTTT. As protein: CASSMPGQGILGTEAFF.

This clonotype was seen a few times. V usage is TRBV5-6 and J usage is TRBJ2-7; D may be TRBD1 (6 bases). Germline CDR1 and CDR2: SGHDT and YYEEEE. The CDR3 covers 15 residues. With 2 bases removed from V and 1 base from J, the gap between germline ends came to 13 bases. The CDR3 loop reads CASSFGQLPSYEQYF. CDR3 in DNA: TGTGCCAGCAGCTTTGGACAGCTTCCTTCCTACGAGCAGTACTTC.

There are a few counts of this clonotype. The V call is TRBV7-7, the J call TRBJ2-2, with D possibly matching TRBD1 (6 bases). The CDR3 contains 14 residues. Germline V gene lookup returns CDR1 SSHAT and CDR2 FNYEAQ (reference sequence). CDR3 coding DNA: TGTGCTACGGGACACCTTATGGAAGCCGGGGAGCTGTTTTTT. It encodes CATGHLMEAGELFF.

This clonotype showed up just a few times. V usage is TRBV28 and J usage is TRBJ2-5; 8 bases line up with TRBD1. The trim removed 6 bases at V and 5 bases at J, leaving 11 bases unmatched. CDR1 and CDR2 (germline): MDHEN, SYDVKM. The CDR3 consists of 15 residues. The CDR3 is CASSPNWTGRETQYF. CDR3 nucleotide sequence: TGTGCCAGCAGCCCCAACTGGACAGGGCGGGAGACCCAGTACTTC.

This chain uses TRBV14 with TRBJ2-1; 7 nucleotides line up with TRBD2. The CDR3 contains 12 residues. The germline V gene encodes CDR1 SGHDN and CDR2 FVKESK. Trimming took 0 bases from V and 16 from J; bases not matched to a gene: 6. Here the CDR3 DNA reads TGTGCCAGCAGCCAAGATGGGCGGGGGTTTTTCTTC. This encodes CASSQDGRGFFF.